The 22 T cell receptor beta chains below all came from one sample that was sequenced in a study of tumor and adjacent non-tumor tissue in lung cancer. TCRbeta libraries were built with three rounds of nested PCR, modified from ARM-PCR. TCRdb re-called the multiplex PCR reads through MiXCR, storing one row per CDR3 protein. The top ten clones hold around 45% of a sample with 40,000 or so distinct CDR3 sequences, roughly 60% of them seen once. The template was RNA from unsorted bulk tissue. The normal lung tissue was taken more than 3 cm from the tumor edge. The sequenced sample consisted of distant non-tumor lung tissue. These receptors all stem from a man in his forties or fifties with non-small cell lung cancer.

By sample share, this clonotype is medium-sized. V and J are TRBV2 and TRBJ1-2, with D uncertain. Germline V CDR1 and CDR2: SNHLY, FYNNEI. Trimming took 3 bases from V and 8 from J, leaving 16 bases between them. The CDR3 has 14 residues. The CDR3 loop reads CASSDGFIYRGYTF. In nucleotides, the CDR3 is TGTGCCAGCAGTGATGGGTTCATCTATAGGGGCTACACCTTC. Together with reference TRBV2 and TRBJ1-2, the CDR3 gives the full variable domain: EPEVTQTPSHQVTQMGQEVILRCVPISNHLYFYWYRQILGQKVEFLVSFYNNEISEKSEIFDDQFSVERPDGSNFTLKIRSTKLEDSAMYFCASSDGFIYRGYTFGSGTRLTVV.

Of note for this clonotype: One junction end does not reproduce the germline sequence, and a read error may be involved. The chain links TRBV29-1 to TRBJ2-1; D may be TRBD2 (7 bases). Looked up from germline, CDR1 is SQVTM and CDR2 is ANQGSEA. The CDR3 runs to 15 residues. The CDR3 sequence: CSVLLGERGGLVQLF. DNA for the CDR3: TGCAGCGTGCTTCTCGGGGAAAGGGGGGGGTTGGTGCAGTTATTC.

This clonotype was found once. One end of the junction does not line up with germline, which may come from a read error. The V call is TRBV6-5, the J call TRBJ1-5; D is uncertain. Germline CDR1 reads MNHEY; CDR2 reads SVGAGI. CDR3 length: 14 residues. CDR3 in amino acids: CANSPIRAQGPQHF. The CDR3 nucleotides are TGTGCCAACAGTCCCATTCGGGCTCAAGGGCCCCAGCATTTT.

The chain combines TRBV29-1 with TRBJ2-7; 9 positions match TRBD1. Germline CDR1 and CDR2: SQVTM and ANQGSEA. This CDR3 comprises 12 residues. CDR3 bases: TGCAGGGCTCGGACAGGGGATGGCGAGCAGTACTTC. It yields the protein CRARTGDGEQYF.

This clonotype has a count of ten or more. The CDR3 nucleotides read TGTGCCAGCAGTTATGACAGGGGACACGAGCAGTACTTC. It translates to CASSYDRGHEQYF. This chain connects TRBV6-5 to TRBJ2-7; TRBD1 aligns across 8 bases. The CDR3 sequence is 13 residues long. With 3 bases clipped from V and 5 bases from J, the junction kept 3 bases outside the gene matches. The germline V gene has CDR1 MNHEY and CDR2 SVGAGI.

The rearrangement uses TRBV11-2 and TRBJ2-3, with a tentative D call TRBD2 (6 bases). The germline V and J ends were trimmed by 4 bases and 1 base, with 24 bases remaining between them. Germline values: CDR1 SGHAT, CDR2 FQNNGV. This CDR3 has 19 residues. The CDR3 sequence is CASSSTSAPGVRGTDTQYF. The CDR3 coding sequence is TGTGCCAGCAGCTCAACTAGTGCGCCGGGAGTACGAGGCACAGATACGCAGTATTTT.

Points on this clonotype: A read error may be the cause here, since a much bigger clone is one base away. The rearrangement joins TRBV7-8 to TRBJ1-6; D unclear. The CDR3 extends over 17 amino acids. In germline, CDR1 is SGHVS, CDR2 FQNEAQ. The CDR3 DNA sequence: TGTGCCAGCAGCTTAGGTGGCGCTTACTCCTGTAATTCACCCCTCCACTTT. Translating it yields CASSLGGAYSCNSPLHF.

As concerns this clonotype: The junction departs from the called germline gene at one end, perhaps through a read error. The chain employs TRBV20-1 and TRBJ2-3; D is possibly TRBD2 (5 bases). Germline V gene lookup returns CDR1 DFQATT and CDR2 SNEGSKA (reference sequence). The length of the CDR3 is 17 residues. CDR3 protein: CNARAEGIAGSTDTQYF. The DNA for the CDR3 is TGCAATGCTAGGGCCGAGGGAATAGCAGGTAGCACAGATACGCAGTATTTT.

Comments on this clonotype: An end of the junction does not agree with germline; a read error may underlie this. The chain uses TRBV6-2 or TRBV6-3 and TRBJ2-1; D not certain. CDR3 size: 15 residues. CDR1 is MNHEY and CDR2 is SVGEGT in the germline V gene. CDR3: CASSLGRRVYSEQFF. The CDR3 DNA sequence: TGTGCCAGCAGTTTAGGCAGGAGAGTATACAGTGAGCAGTTCTTC.

V usage is TRBV28 and J usage is TRBJ2-5, with D possibly called TRBD1 or TRBD2 (6 bases each). With 7 bases removed from V and 5 bases from J, the gap between germline ends came to 17 bases. The germline V gene has CDR1 MDHEN and CDR2 SYDVKM. The CDR3 length is 14 residues. As DNA, the CDR3 is TGTGCCAGCACCCCGAGGGGGGTCTGGGAGACCCAGTACTTC. This sequence encodes CASTPRGVWETQYF.

The V and J genes are TRBV11-2 and TRBJ1-2; D is possibly TRBD1 (6 bases). CDR1 SGHAT and CDR2 FQNNGV come from the germline V gene. Trimming took 7 bases from V and 11 from J, leaving 26 bases between them. The CDR3 is made up of 15 amino acids. CDR3 nucleotide sequence: TGTGCCAGCACCCTGGCCTGGCAGGGGCCCTATTGTTACACCTTC. It translates to CASTLAWQGPYCYTF.

Regarding this clonotype: One end of the junction is discordant with germline, which a read error may explain. The chain joins TRBV10-1 to TRBJ2-2; a possible D gene is TRBD2 (5 bases). Germline CDR1 WNHNN, CDR2 SYGVQD (reference sequence). CDR3 length: 14 residues. The CDR3 DNA is TGCGCCAGTAGTGGAGGAGTGAAGACCGGGGAGCTGTTGTTT. This translates into CASSGGVKTGELLF.

This clonotype showed up many times. This sequence joins TRBV6-5 and TRBJ2-1; D gene ambiguous. CDR3 size: 13 residues. Between the trimmed V and J ends, which lost 2 bases and 8 bases, there was a span of 10 bases. Per the germline V gene, CDR1 is MNHEY and CDR2 is SVGAGI. CDR3 sequence reads: CASSYDRTHEQFF. CDR3 bases: TGTGCCAGCAGTTACGACCGAACCCATGAGCAGTTCTTC.

This clonotype was detected once. V usage is TRBV5-1 and J usage is TRBJ2-7; 8 bases map to TRBD1. The germline V gene encodes CDR1 SGHRS and CDR2 YFSETQ. The CDR3 is made up of 14 amino acids. Written as DNA, the CDR3 is TGCACCAACAGTTTGAGGCAGGGGGCGAACGAGCAGTACTTC. Translating it yields CTNSLRQGANEQYF.

Of note for this clonotype: Sequence at one end of the junction differs from germline and may be a read error. The V and J genes are TRBV6-5 and TRBJ2-3; no clear D gene. From germline, CDR1 is MNHEY and CDR2 SVGAGI. The CDR3 totals 11 residues. CDR3 sequence: CASSYTDTQCF. CDR3 coding DNA: TGTGCCAGCAGTTACACAGATACGCAATGTTTT.

This clonotype has a single count. Compared with germline, one end of the junction differs, possibly owing to a read error. The V and J genes are TRBV6-5 and TRBJ1-5; a possible D gene is TRBD1 (5 bases). CDR3 length: 15 residues. Germline V gene data show CDR1 as MNHEY and CDR2 as SVGAGI. This chain's CDR3 is CASNYSKGSDQHQHF. Written as DNA, the CDR3 is TGTGCCAGCAATTACTCGAAGGGGTCAGATCAGCACCAGCATTTT.

The rearrangement uses TRBV30 and TRBJ2-4, with D maybe TRBD1 (6 bases). The CDR3 runs to 14 residues. Germline V lookup: CDR1 GTSNPN, CDR2 SVGIG (reference sequence). The V and J ends lost 4 bases and 1 base respectively, with 11 bases between them. The CDR3 DNA reads TGTGCCTGGATTGCCCAGGGGGCCAAAAACATTCAGTACTTC. Protein: CAWIAQGAKNIQYF.

The chain has TRBV5-1 and TRBJ2-1; 7 nucleotides align to TRBD1. The CDR3 consists of 13 residues. Germline CDR1 and CDR2: SGHRS and YFSETQ. With V trimmed by 5 bases and J by 7 bases, 6 bases remained unmatched. CDR3 bases: TGCGCCAGCAGTTTCGGGACAGAGAATGAGCAGTTCTTC. Amino acids: CASSFGTENEQFF.

This clonotype was recorded at least ten times. The chain joins TRBV6-6 to TRBJ1-1; possible D gene TRBD1, 6 bases. The CDR3 extends over 15 amino acids. Germline V gene data show CDR1 as MNHNY and CDR2 as SVGAGI (reference sequence). V lost 6 bases to trimming and J lost 1 base, with 15 bases between them. CDR3 in DNA: TGTGCCAGCAGCCGGACAGCGCTTTCGAACACTGAAGCTTTCTTT. Translating it yields CASSRTALSNTEAFF.

The J gene is TRBJ2-1, the V gene TRBV4-2; 8 nucleotides agree with TRBD2. Germline V lookup: CDR1 LGHNA, CDR2 YNFKEQ. The CDR3 covers 16 residues. J was trimmed by 4 bases and V by 6 bases; bases with no gene match: 11. Here the CDR3 DNA reads TGTGCCAGCAGTCATCGCAGCGCGGGAGGTTACAATGAGCAGTTCTTC. Its translation is CASSHRSAGGYNEQFF.

As for this clonotype: The junction departs from the called germline gene at one end, perhaps through a read error. This chain joins TRBV6-5 and TRBJ2-3, with D uncertain. This CDR3 has 15 amino acids. Germline V gene sequence: CDR1 MNHEY, CDR2 SVGAGI. The CDR3 DNA reads as TGCGCCAGCAGTGGGCGGTTCCCTAGCACAGATACGCAGTATTTT. Protein sequence: CASSGRFPSTDTQYF.

A word on this clonotype: One end of the junction fails to match germline, which may point to a read error. The chain links TRBV30 to TRBJ2-5; 8 nucleotides align to TRBD2. The germline V gene has CDR1 GTSNPN and CDR2 SVGIG (reference sequence). The CDR3 sequence is 13 residues long. DNA for the CDR3: TGTGCCTGGAGTGGAGTCGGGAGGGAGACCCGGTACTTC. It yields the protein CAWSGVGRETRYF.